This T cell receptor beta chain emerged from a study of beta chain features in type 1 diabetes. The whole isolated RNA underwent reverse transcription, so sequencing captured expressed TCRB transcripts. The protocol was immunoSEQ multiplex PCR, while the TCRdb copy is restricted to in-frame clones and leaves out a portion. Of roughly 400,000 clones listed, 9.6% were seen once; the top ten hold 0.6%. Remarks on this clone: Antigen: not known.

The ends were cut back, 6 bases at V and 0 bases at J, with 20 bases in the middle. Germline values: CDR1 MDHEN, CDR2 SYDVKM. The CDR3 runs 17 residues. Study-level points and caveats: TCRB CDR3s from Type 1 diabetes patients were moderately but significantly shorter in all four CD4+ subsets.

This receptor was identified in a man aged 30 to 39 with type 1 diabetes. The sequencing input was central memory CD4+ T cells from blood. The rearrangement uses TRBV28 and TRBJ1-1, with D maybe TRBD1 (6 bases). CDR3 sequence reads: CASSPIRGGQMNTEAFF. The CDR3 DNA follows: TGTGCCAGCAGCCCCATTCGCGGGGGCCAAATGAACACTGAAGCTTTCTTT.